This TCR beta chain comes out of a study of post-analysis software for immune sequencing data. Background on the study: The study covered relapsing-remitting, secondary progressive and progressive-relapsing courses of multiple sclerosis. Findings and caveats of the study: When patients were compared with controls, five TRBV segments were more frequent, TRBV5-6, TRBV5-1 and TRBV20-1 among them. Normalized Chao1 diversity was significantly reduced in patients versus controls.

The CDR3 spans 13 residues. Trimming removed 3 bases at V and 7 bases at J, with 12 bases between. Germline V lookup: CDR1 SQVTM, CDR2 ANQGSEA. Only a few counts were recorded for this clonotype. Its antigen is not identified. Each TCR beta cDNA library carried unique molecular identifiers. T cells numbering about 0.9 to 10 million yielded cDNA molecules that totaled about 500,000. TCRdb reprocessed the PCR reads with MiXCR, giving one entry per CDR3 protein. The sample holds 800,000 to 950,000 distinct CDR3 sequences, roughly 50% seen once. The sequence came from a girl between 5 and 17 years old with multiple sclerosis. The chain carries TRBV29-1 and TRBJ1-4; D is ambiguous. Sequenced input: blood. CDR3 sequence reads: CSVESLRGEKLFF. CDR3 sequence (DNA): TGCAGCGTTGAGTCCCTTCGGGGTGAAAAACTGTTTTTT.